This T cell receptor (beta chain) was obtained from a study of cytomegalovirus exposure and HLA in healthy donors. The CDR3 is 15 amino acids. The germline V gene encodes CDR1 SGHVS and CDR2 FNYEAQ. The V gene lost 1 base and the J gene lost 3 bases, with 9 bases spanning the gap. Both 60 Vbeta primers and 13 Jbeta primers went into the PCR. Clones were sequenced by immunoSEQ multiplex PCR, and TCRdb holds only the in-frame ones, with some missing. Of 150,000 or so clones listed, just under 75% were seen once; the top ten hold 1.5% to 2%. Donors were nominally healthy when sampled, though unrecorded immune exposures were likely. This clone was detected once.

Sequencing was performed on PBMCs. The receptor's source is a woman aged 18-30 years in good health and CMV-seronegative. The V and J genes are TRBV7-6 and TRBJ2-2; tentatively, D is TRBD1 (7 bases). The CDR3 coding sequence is TGTGCCAGCAGCTTAGGCAGGGGGGACACCGGGGAGCTGTTTTTT. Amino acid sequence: CASSLGRGDTGELFF.